A selection of T cell receptor beta chains follows, all from one sample in a study of blood T cells in healthy people across ages. TCRdb reprocessed the 5' RACE reads via MiXCR and lists one record per CDR3 protein. The sample holds roughly 800,000 distinct CDR3 sequences, about 53% seen once. The sequenced sample was blood. The receptor set was obtained from a man older than 75 in good health. CDR3s include the opening cysteine and the closing phenylalanine or tryptophan.

14 | - | TRBV20-1 | CSALRTGGGETQYF
14 | TRBJ1-2 | TRBV7-2 | CASSLGGQNYGYTF
14 | TRBJ2-7 | TRBV29-1 | CSVEVAGGSYEQYF
15 | TRBJ1-1 | TRBV7-2 | CASSSATGKNTEAFF
14 | TRBJ2-5 | TRBV2 | CASSSTVGTETQYF
18 | TRBJ2-1 | TRBV7-8 | CASSHVPGQNRTYNEQFF
13 | TRBJ2-7 | TRBV28 | CAVLSPGAYEQYF
16 | TRBJ2-2 | TRBV5-1 | CASSRGGTEDTGELFF
13 | TRBJ1-2 | TRBV7-2 | CASSPEGRGGYTF
20 | TRBJ1-6 | TRBV7-3 | CASSLRPGQAEASYNSPLHF
14 | TRBJ2-3 | TRBV2 | CAGRQVDRHRYAYF
11 | TRBJ1-2 | TRBV29-1 | CSVDSAGHYTF
17 | TRBJ2-6 | TRBV25-1 | CASSVGQFDSGANVLTF
14 | TRBJ2-7 | TRBV7-3 | CASSFRGRNYEQYF
15 | TRBJ2-3 | TRBV12-3/TRBV12-4 | CASSFPRVPTDTQYF
13 | TRBJ1-2 | TRBV29-1 | CSIIWGEGYGYTF
18 | - | TRBV5-6 | CASSFNQLAGVVYNEQYF
16 | TRBJ2-4 | TRBV12-3/TRBV12-4 | CASSPPLAGAKNIQYF
13 | TRBJ2-1 | TRBV28 | CASSSRGDNEQFF
14 | TRBJ2-3 | TRBV2 | CASSYTEGADTQYF